These T cell receptor beta chains were read from a single sample in a study of shared clonotypes between healthy human individuals. Only in-frame clones appear in the TCRdb table, and some are missing; sequencing was by immunoSEQ multiplex PCR. The data contain fewer than 850,000 clones, about 96% of them singletons. Source material: naive CD8+ T cells sorted from blood. These receptors were collected from a man under 40 in good health. Each CDR3 is given with its conserved first and last residue. The order of the fields is clone size, D gene, V gene, J gene, CDR3 DNA, CDR3 protein. The D gene is left open where the match is weak. Size is omitted from some rows. Given values are once, few, many or a class for expanded clones.

>once|.|TRBV6-1|TRBJ1-4
TGTGCCAGCACATTCGGTAGGGAAAAACTGTTTTTT
CASTFGREKLFF
>.|TRBD1|TRBV19|TRBJ1-2
TGTGCCAGTAGTTCGACCCCGGGACAGTGGATCGGCTACACCTTC
CASSSTPGQWIGYTF
>.|.|TRBV5-6|TRBJ1-4
TGTGCCAGCAGCCTCACAGAGGAAACTAATGAAAAACTGTTTTTT
CASSLTEETNEKLFF
>.|.|TRBV19|TRBJ1-1
TGTGCCAGTAAGTCGACAGAGAACACTGAAGCTTTCTTT
CASKSTENTEAFF
>.|TRBD2|TRBV4-2|TRBJ2-1
TGTGCCAGCAGCTCCCCGGGACTAGCGGGAGTAGCTTCCTACAATGAGCAGTTCTTC
CASSSPGLAGVASYNEQFF
>.|.|TRBV28|TRBJ2-3
TGTGCCAGCAGTTTAGAAGGCACAGATACGCAGTATTTT
CASSLEGTDTQYF
>.|.|TRBV9|TRBJ1-3
TGTGCCAGCAGCGGACCGACAGGCTCTGGAAACACCATATATTTT
CASSGPTGSGNTIYF
>once|TRBD2|TRBV7-9|TRBJ2-1
TGTGCCAGCAGCTCGGGACTAGCGAACTACAATGAGCAGTTCTTC
CASSSGLANYNEQFF
>.|.|TRBV29-1|TRBJ2-7
TGCAGCGTTGAAGTGGCCAGCTCACCCTACGAGCAGTACTTC
CSVEVASSPYEQYF
>.|.|TRBV27|TRBJ2-1
TGTGCCAGCAGTTTCGGAGCGGGCCTAGCCTACAATGAGCAGTTCTTC
CASSFGAGLAYNEQFF
>.|TRBD2|TRBV5-6|TRBJ2-1
TGTGCCAGCAGCCTTGGACTAGCGGGCTACAATGAGCAGTTCTTC
CASSLGLAGYNEQFF
>once|.|TRBV10-1|TRBJ2-1
TGCGCCAGCAGGAAATACGCAGGTAGCTCCTACAATGAGCAGTTCTTC
CASRKYAGSSYNEQFF
>.|.|TRBV5-1|TRBJ2-2
TGCGCCAGCAGCTTAAACCAACCCGGACAGATCACCGGGGAGCTGTTTTTT
CASSLNQPGQITGELFF
>.|.|TRBV5-1|TRBJ1-5
TGCGCCAGCAGCTGGGGCCTACAGGGACAGCCCCAGCATTTT
CASSWGLQGQPQHF
>.|TRBD1|TRBV9|TRBJ2-4
TGTGCCAGCAGCGTAGGAGGCCTTACCGGGACAGGGTTCGGCATTCAGTACTTC
CASSVGGLTGTGFGIQYF
>.|.|TRBV5-1|TRBJ2-3
TGCGCCAGCAGCCTGACGGCTGCGGGCTTGACAGATACGCAGTATTTT
CASSLTAAGLTDTQYF
>once|TRBD2|TRBV7-2|TRBJ2-2
TGTGCCAGCAGCTTACTGGTCGGGAGGGCCTATGGTGGGGAGCTGTTTTTT
CASSLLVGRAYGGELFF
>.|TRBD1|TRBV19|TRBJ1-1
TGTGCCAGTAGTTACAGGGGTAACACTGAAGCTTTCTTT
CASSYRGNTEAFF
>.|.|TRBV4-3|TRBJ2-7
TGCGCCAGCAGCCTGTCGACAGTCTCCTACGAGCAGTACTTC
CASSLSTVSYEQYF
>.|.|TRBV7-9|TRBJ1-2
TGTGCCAGCAGTCCCGTCCTTTCTTCGGGGGCCGGCTACACCTTC
CASSPVLSSGAGYTF
>.|.|TRBV6-4|TRBJ1-1
TGTGCCAGCAGTGACTTTTCGGGTGAAGCTTTCTTT
CASSDFSGEAFF
>.|.|TRBV6-5|TRBJ2-5
TGTGCCAGCAGTTACGGGTCTGGATTTCAAGAGACCCAGTACTTC
CASSYGSGFQETQYF
>.|.|TRBV11-2|TRBJ2-1
TGTGCCAGCCGGGAGCTCCCCTGGGATGAGCAGTTCTTC
CASRELPWDEQFF
>.|TRBD2|TRBV14|TRBJ2-5
TGTGCCAGCAGCCAGTGGACGGGGGGAGAGACCCAGTACTTC
CASSQWTGGETQYF
>.|.|TRBV21-1|TRBJ2-7
TGTGCCAGCACCCCCCCGGGGGGACAGGGGAACTCCTACGAGCAGTACTTC
CASTPPGGQGNSYEQYF
>.|.|TRBV27|TRBJ1-2
TGTGCCAGCAGCCGTGCAGGGCGGCGCGCGGAAAACTATGGCTACACCTTC
CASSRAGRRAENYGYTF
>.|TRBD2|TRBV28|TRBJ2-1
TGTGCCAGTCTTGGCCCCGTAGCGGGAGGGCCTTACAATGAGCAGTTCTTC
CASLGPVAGGPYNEQFF
>.|TRBD1|TRBV29-1|TRBJ2-1
TGCAGCGTTGACCGTTTAGGCAGGGGGAATGAGCAGTTCTTC
CSVDRLGRGNEQFF
>.|TRBD2|TRBV28|TRBJ2-3
TGTGCCAGCAGCTCTGTAGCGGGAGGGCCCACAGATACGCAGTATTTT
CASSSVAGGPTDTQYF
>.|TRBD1|TRBV5-5|TRBJ2-7
TGTGCCAGCAGCTTTGGCGCCGGACAGGGTCCCTACGAGCAGTACTTC
CASSFGAGQGPYEQYF
>.|TRBD2|TRBV19|TRBJ2-1
TGTGCCAGTAGTCCCGGGACTAGCGGACACAATGAGCAGTTCTTC
CASSPGTSGHNEQFF
>.|.|TRBV27|TRBJ1-1
TGTGCCAGCAGTCTTGACAGGAACACTGAAGCTTTCTTT
CASSLDRNTEAFF
>few|TRBD2|TRBV13|TRBJ2-1
TGTGCCAGCAGCTTAAGCCTTGGGACTAGCGGGAGGGCCCAGGATGAGCAGTTCTTC
CASSLSLGTSGRAQDEQFF
>.|.|TRBV10-1|TRBJ2-7
TGCGCCAGCAGTGACTCGACAGAGTACGAGCAGTACTTC
CASSDSTEYEQYF
>.|.|TRBV19|TRBJ1-1
TGTGCCAGTAGTAGGCGGGGTCAAGCACCGAACACTGAAGCTTTCTTT
CASSRRGQAPNTEAFF
>.|TRBD1|TRBV5-8|TRBJ2-5
TGTGCCAGCAGCCCACCTGGGACAGGGGGCAAAGAGACCCAGTACTTC
CASSPPGTGGKETQYF
>.|.|TRBV7-9|TRBJ2-7
TGTGCCAGCAGCCCCTCTTTGCCGCCGGGTGAGCAGTACTTC
CASSPSLPPGEQYF
>.|.|TRBV21-1|TRBJ2-1
TGTGCCACCAGGCGGATAGCGGGAGTGCGGTGCGAGCAGTTCTTC
CATRRIAGVRCEQFF
>.|TRBD1|TRBV28|TRBJ2-1
TGTGCCAGCAGTTTACGGACAGGATGGAATGAGCAGTTCTTC
CASSLRTGWNEQFF
>.|.|TRBV19|TRBJ2-1
TGTGCCAGTAGTATAGGCTGGGCAGAGTACAATGAGCAGTTCTTC
CASSIGWAEYNEQFF
>.|.|TRBV7-9|TRBJ1-1
TGTGCCAGCAGCAATATGAACACTGAAGCTTTCTTT
CASSNMNTEAFF
>.|.|TRBV5-4|TRBJ2-1
TGTGCCAGCAGCTTGGGGCTTCCGAGCTCCTACAATGAGCAGTTCTTC
CASSLGLPSSYNEQFF
>.|.|TRBV18|TRBJ2-2
TGTGCCAGCTCACCTGCAAGTTGGGCCGGGGAGCTGTTTTTT
CASSPASWAGELFF
>.|.|TRBV30|TRBJ2-7
TGTGCCTGGAGTGCTGAAGGAAGCTCCTACGAGCAGTACTTC
CAWSAEGSSYEQYF
>.|TRBD2|TRBV11-2|TRBJ2-5
TGTGCCAGCAGCTTGAAAGGACTAGCGGGGATGGGAGGGGAGACCCAGTACTTC
CASSLKGLAGMGGETQYF
>.|TRBD2|TRBV9|TRBJ2-3
TGTGCCAGCAGCGGATCCGGGACTATTACAGATACGCAGTATTTT
CASSGSGTITDTQYF
>once|.|TRBV4-3|TRBJ1-5
TGCGCCAGCAGCCAGACGGAGAATCAGCCCCAGCATTTT
CASSQTENQPQHF
>.|.|TRBV7-2|TRBJ1-1
TGTGCCAGCAGCTTAGGGAGCCGGGGTTTGAACACTGAAGCTTTCTTT
CASSLGSRGLNTEAFF
>.|TRBD2|TRBV28|TRBJ2-7
TGTGCCAGCAGGTATAGCGGGAGCTCTACCTACGAGCAGTACTTC
CASRYSGSSTYEQYF
>.|TRBD1|TRBV4-3|TRBJ2-7
TGCGCCAGCAGCCAAGGACAGGGCTTCACGAGCTCCTACGAGCAGTACTTC
CASSQGQGFTSSYEQYF
>.|TRBD2|TRBV7-9|TRBJ2-7
TGTGCCAGCACCTTTAGCGGGAGCGGAGACGAGCAGTACTTC
CASTFSGSGDEQYF
>.|TRBD2|TRBV29-1|TRBJ2-1
TGCAGCGTTGTGGGTAGCGGGCATAGCTCCTACAATGAGCAGTTCTTC
CSVVGSGHSSYNEQFF
>.|.|TRBV28|TRBJ2-2
TGTGCCAGCAGTCCCACAGGTCCCGGGGAGCTGTTTTTT
CASSPTGPGELFF